Listed below are T cell receptor beta chains from one sample, sequenced in a study of identical twins. Each CDR3 protein is one row after TCRdb ran MiXCR on the 5' RACE reads. In the table there are under 250,000 distinct CDR3 sequences, 7.5% of which are singletons. The sample also formed part of further work on yellow fever vaccine responses in identical twins.

Sequenced material: CD8+ T cells sorted from blood. The origin of the receptors is a woman aged 18-35 years in good health. CDR3s include the opening cysteine and the closing phenylalanine or tryptophan. A D gene is named only where the DNA matches it firmly. Expanded clones get a size class; other rows say once, few or many, or leave the size out.

TRBV20-1	TRBJ1-6	-	-	TGCAGTGCCGCCGGTATCTATAATTCACCCCTCCACTTT	CSAAGIYNSPLHF
TRBV12-3/TRBV12-4	TRBJ2-3	many	-	TGTGCCAGCAGTCCCCTGGCGGATACGCAGTATTTT	CASSPLADTQYF
TRBV28	TRBJ1-1	-	TRBD1	TGTGCCAGCATCCTACAGGGGCACACTGAAGCTTTCTTT	CASILQGHTEAFF
TRBV6-1	TRBJ2-7	-	-	TGTGCCAGCAGACTTGGGGCAGGGGCCCACGAGCAGTACTTC	CASRLGAGAHEQYF
TRBV2	TRBJ2-1	many	-	TGTGCCAGCAGCCCGGAGGCTAGGATCAATGAGCAGTTCTTC	CASSPEARINEQFF
TRBV4-2	TRBJ2-2	-	TRBD2	TGTGCCAGCAGCCAACCCGGGACTAGCGGCACCGGGGTGCTGTTTTTT	CASSQPGTSGTGVLFF
TRBV4-1	TRBJ2-3	-	-	TGCGCCAGCAGCCAAGATGGTAGTGTTAGCACAGATACGCAGTATTTT	CASSQDGSVSTDTQYF
TRBV3-1	TRBJ2-5	few	-	TGTGCCAGCAGCCAAGATTACAGGGACCAAGAGACCCAGTACTTC	CASSQDYRDQETQYF
TRBV5-3	TRBJ2-1	-	-	TGTGCCAGAAGCTTGCCTTTCGCGCGGTCCTACAATGAGCAGTTCTTC	CARSLPFARSYNEQFF
TRBV4-1	TRBJ2-7	many	-	TGCGCCAGCAGCCAAGGACTATCTTACGAGCAGTACTTC	CASSQGLSYEQYF
TRBV14	TRBJ2-1	many	TRBD2	TGTGCCAGCAGCCATCTAGCGGACAACTACAATGAGCAGTTCTTC	CASSHLADNYNEQFF
TRBV11-2	TRBJ2-1	few	TRBD2	TGTGCCAGCGAGCGGGGGACCTACTGGGGTGAGCAGTTCTTC	CASERGTYWGEQFF
TRBV20-1	TRBJ1-5	few	-	TGCAGTGCTAGCTTATGGGCTCATCAGCCCCAGCATTTT	CSASLWAHQPQHF
TRBV28	TRBJ2-5	-	TRBD2	TGTGCCAGCAGTTTCGGGCGGGGGGACCAAGTGACCCAGTACTTC	CASSFGRGDQVTQYF
TRBV5-1	TRBJ2-3	-	TRBD1	TGCGCCAGCAGCTGGGACAGAATGAACACAGATACGCAGTATTTT	CASSWDRMNTDTQYF
TRBV2	TRBJ2-3	-	TRBD1	TGTGCCAGCAGTGAAAGGAACCTAGGGACAGGGGGTCTCAGCGGCCTCTCCACAGATACGCAGTATTTT	CASSERNLGTGGLSGLSTDTQYF
TRBV12-3/TRBV12-4	TRBJ2-3	many	-	TGTGCCAGCAGTTTTGTGGGAGATACGCAGTATTTT	CASSFVGDTQYF
TRBV6-2/TRBV6-3	TRBJ2-5	few	-	TGTGCCAGCAGATTTAGAACTAGCAAGAAAGAGACCCAGTACTTC	CASRFRTSKKETQYF
TRBV6-5	TRBJ2-3	few	-	TGTGCCAGCAGTTACCTGGGACACCGCACAGATACGCAGTATTTT	CASSYLGHRTDTQYF
TRBV9	TRBJ2-7	many	TRBD1	TGTGCCAGCAGCGGGGGGACAGGCAACGAGCAGTACTTC	CASSGGTGNEQYF
TRBV6-2/TRBV6-3	TRBJ1-2	few	-	TGTGCCAGCAGTGCGACCGAGAACTATGGCTACACCTTC	CASSATENYGYTF
TRBV25-1	TRBJ1-1	many	TRBD1	TGTGCCAGCAGCCGCGAGGGGGCTTGGACTGAAGCTTTCTTT	CASSREGAWTEAFF
TRBV4-1	TRBJ1-1	-	-	TGCGCCAGCAGCCAAGCAGGGAAACTTGAAGCTTTCTTT	CASSQAGKLEAFF
TRBV4-1	TRBJ1-2	few	TRBD1	TGCGCCAGCAGCCAAGACGCAGGGACAGAAGGAGTCTATGGCTACACCTTC	CASSQDAGTEGVYGYTF
TRBV12-3/TRBV12-4	TRBJ2-7	many	-	TGTGCCAGCAGCCCCGGTACTCTCTACGAGCAGTACTTC	CASSPGTLYEQYF
TRBV6-4	TRBJ2-1	many	TRBD2	TGTGCCAGCAGTGACAATAGGCGGGAGGGCCTGGTCTTC	CASSDNRREGLVF
TRBV7-9	TRBJ2-1	-	-	TGTGCCAGCAGTCCGGGACTCAGGATACCCTCCTTCAATGAGCAGTTCTTC	CASSPGLRIPSFNEQFF
TRBV3-1	TRBJ2-1	-	TRBD2	TGTGCCAGCAGCCAAGATCTCGGGCTAGCGGGGCCGGCCTACAATGAGCAGTTCTTC	CASSQDLGLAGPAYNEQFF
TRBV20-1	TRBJ2-7	few	-	TGCAGTGCTAGAGATAAGGACGGCTACGAGCAGTACTTC	CSARDKDGYEQYF
TRBV2	TRBJ2-6	-	TRBD2	TGTGCCACCATCCAAGCGGGAGTGGGCCCCTCTGGGGCCAACGTCCTGACTTTC	CATIQAGVGPSGANVLTF
TRBV9	TRBJ2-2	-	TRBD1	TGTGCCAGCACCCCTGAGACAGGGATGAACGGGGAGCTGTTTTTT	CASTPETGMNGELFF
TRBV7-9	TRBJ2-5	-	-	TGTGCCAGCAGCTTAGGCCAGGCTACTTACTTC	CASSLGQATYF
TRBV7-9	TRBJ2-5	many	-	TGTGCCAGCAGCCCCGCCCGGGAAGAGACCCAGTACTTC	CASSPAREETQYF